The clone carrying this T cell receptor (beta chain) was detected a few times. Its target is not known. The data were obtained in a study of blood T cells in healthy people across ages. Study background: Using template switching, researchers captured about one barcoded beta molecule for each two T cells. General observations from the study: Older age went with lower TCR beta diversity per million T cells, in a roughly linear way.

Alongside a J-beta primer mix, a sample-barcoded 5' primer served in a second PCR lasting roughly 6 to 12 cycles. Every sample gave at least 2.5 million paired-end reads containing CDR3. MiXCR, run by TCRdb on the 5' RACE reads, gives a single entry per CDR3 protein. The data contain more than 650,000 distinct CDR3 sequences, 20% to 25% of them seen just once; the ten biggest clones take up under 25%. The germline V and J ends were trimmed by 5 bases and 5 bases, with 10 bases remaining between them. Looked up from germline, CDR1 is SSHAT and CDR2 is FNYEAQ (reference sequence). The CDR3 length is 13 residues.

This receptor was taken from a man aged 65 to 79 in good health. Sequencing was performed on blood. The chain uses TRBV7-7 and TRBJ2-1, with D perhaps TRBD2 (6 bases). The CDR3 sequence: CASSAGGNNEQFF. CDR3 bases: TGTGCCAGCAGCGCTGGGGGGAACAATGAGCAGTTCTTC.